The 9 T cell receptor beta chains given below trace back to one sample, sequenced in a study of blood T cell repertoires in COVID-19 (dated by TCRdb to about 2020). Libraries were built with the immunoSEQ multiplex PCR assay. TCRdb re-hosts the immuneACCESS table, in-frame sequences only. Its copies lack some clones; in the studies checked, an unresolved V gene accounts for under half of them, and the cause for the rest is not known. The sample table shows 150,000 or so clones, and about nine tenths are seen once. Of the sample, 6% to 7% falls within the top ten clones. Sequencing input: peripheral blood. The receptors shown here come from an elderly man with acute or convalescent COVID-19.

V and J are TRBV11-1 and TRBJ1-6, with TRBD1 matching over 8 bases. The CDR3 totals 15 residues. In germline, CDR1 is SGHAT, CDR2 FQDESV (reference sequence). J gave up 7 bases and V 5 bases, and 7 bases lay outside the gene matches. This CDR3 reads CASSLPRTGNSPLHF. CDR3 DNA: TGTGCCAGCAGCCTTCCGCGGACAGGGAATTCACCCCTCCACTTT.

The chain is built from TRBV2 and TRBJ2-7; 14 bases match TRBD2. The length of the CDR3 is 15 residues. Trimming at V came to 3 bases and at J to 9 bases, leaving 7 bases not matched to a gene. Per the germline V gene, CDR1 is SNHLY and CDR2 is FYNNEI. The CDR3 coding sequence is TGTGCCAGCAGTGATCCGGGACTAGCGGGAGTCGGGCAGTACTTC. It yields the protein CASSDPGLAGVGQYF.

This chain joins TRBV5-8 and TRBJ2-7, with D maybe TRBD2 (5 bases). The CDR3 contains 14 residues. Germline V CDR1 and CDR2: SGHTS, YDEGEE. V was pared by 0 bases and J by 1 base, with 8 bases between. In DNA form, the CDR3 reads TGTGCCAGCAGCTTGGCTTGGAGGTCCTACGAGCAGTACTTC. Translated: CASSLAWRSYEQYF.

J is TRBJ2-7 and V is TRBV5-1; TRBD2 agrees at 8 bases. Germline values: CDR1 SGHRS, CDR2 YFSETQ. V lost 5 bases and J lost 2; bases outside the gene matches: 6. This CDR3 contains 14 residues. The CDR3 DNA follows: TGCGCCAGCAGTAGAGTAGCGGGGACCTACGAGCAGTACTTC. It encodes CASSRVAGTYEQYF.

In DNA form, the CDR3 reads TGTGCCACCAGCAGAGTACGACAGGGGTTGACTGAAGCTTTCTTT. Amino acid sequence: CATSRVRQGLTEAFF. The V gene is TRBV15, the J gene TRBJ1-1, with 8 bases that match TRBD1. CDR1 is LNHNV, CDR2 YYDKDF, per germline (reference sequence). Trimming cost V 1 base and J 5 bases; bases outside gene matches: 6. The CDR3 totals 15 residues. Based on the CDR3 plus reference TRBV15 and TRBJ1-1, the full variable domain is DAMVIQNPRYQVTQFGKPVTLSCSQTLNHNVMYWYQQKSSQAPKLLFHYYDKDFNNEADTPDNFQSRRPNTSFCFLDIRSPGLGDTAMYLCATSRVRQGLTEAFFGQGTRLTVV.

V is TRBV7-2 and J is TRBJ2-1; 11 positions agree with TRBD2. After removal of 3 bases from V and 2 bases from J, the junction contained 3 bases not matched to a gene. The CDR3 runs 16 residues. The germline V gene has CDR1 SGHTA and CDR2 FQGNSA. The chain's CDR3 is CASSFGSGGAYNEQFF. The CDR3 coding sequence is TGTGCCAGCAGCTTCGGTAGCGGGGGGGCCTACAATGAGCAGTTCTTC.

In its sample, this clone was seen once. The V and J genes are TRBV5-1 and TRBJ1-6, with TRBD1 matching 7 bases. CDR3 length: 15 amino acids. Looked up from germline, CDR1 is SGHRS and CDR2 is YFSETQ. V lost 4 bases to trimming and J lost 10 bases; unmatched junction nucleotides: 11. This chain's CDR3 is CASSPRDRTNSPLHF. The CDR3 DNA reads as TGCGCCAGCAGCCCAAGGGACAGAACGAACTCACCCCTCCACTTT.

This clone was seen only once. V usage is TRBV3-1 (or the pseudogene TRBV3-2) and J usage is TRBJ2-5, with D perhaps TRBD1 (6 bases). Germline-derived CDR1 and CDR2 are LGHDT and YNNKEL (reference sequence). The CDR3 length is 15 residues. Trimming left V 3 bases short and J 2 bases short, with 13 bases between. In DNA form, the CDR3 reads TGTGCCAGCAGCCAGAACCCCAGGGGACAAGAGACCCAGTACTTC. Amino acids: CASSQNPRGQETQYF.

The V call is TRBV5-1, the J call TRBJ2-3; 8 bases fit TRBD2. The germline V gene has CDR1 SGHRS and CDR2 YFSETQ. With 1 base clipped from V and 5 bases from J, the junction kept 6 bases outside the gene matches. The CDR3 has 15 residues. CDR3 in DNA: TGCGCCAGCAGCTTGATGGTTCTAGCGGGAGATACGCAGTATTTT. Its translation is CASSLMVLAGDTQYF.